These T cell receptor beta chains were read from a single sample in a study of CD8+CD57+ T cells in acquired aplastic anemia. In TCRdb, the reads were re-called with MiXCR into one record per CDR3 protein. The sample includes 310,000 or so distinct CDR3 sequences, about three fifths of them seen just once. Sequencing was performed on sorted CD4+, CD8+, or CD8+CD57+ T cells (not recorded which) from PBMCs. Receptor source: a human donor with aplastic anemia. Both conserved end residues are trimmed from each CDR3. Each record gives: V gene, J gene, CDR3 protein.

TRBV24-1,TRBJ2-1,ATSDFKEYNEQF
TRBV29-1,TRBJ2-5,SVDILETWETQY
TRBV6-5,TRBJ2-7,ASSYLGRGHEQY
TRBV25-1,TRBJ1-5,ASSAETGMDNQPQH
TRBV5-6,TRBJ2-7,ASSIQSYEQY
TRBV6-2/TRBV6-3,TRBJ1-1,ASNEQGSNTEAF
TRBV19,TRBJ1-1,ASSEEGKTEAF
TRBV15,TRBJ1-2,ATSRDRGGYYGYT
TRBV5-1,TRBJ2-3,ASRASGGAYTDTQY
TRBV29-1,TRBJ1-6,SVGVPESSYNSPLH
TRBV7-3,TRBJ1-6,ASSFLNSPLH
TRBV15,TRBJ1-5,ATSSRAGNQPQH
TRBV5-1,TRBJ1-5,AVGGGNQPQH
TRBV29-1,TRBJ1-2,SVEVGPGTGYT
TRBV19,TRBJ2-1,ASSMGLSSYNEQF
TRBV24-1,TRBJ2-7,ATSDAVGHSTYEQY
TRBV20-1,TRBJ1-6,SARVGDKNSPLH
TRBV29-1,TRBJ1-4,SVATGVNEKLF
TRBV2,TRBJ1-4,ASTPSLIYNEKLF
TRBV10-2,TRBJ1-6,ASSYGQGASPLH
TRBV12-3/TRBV12-4,TRBJ2-1,ASSLLRLPSYNEQF
TRBV7-3,TRBJ1-1,ASSLKSGGNTEAF
TRBV2,TRBJ2-5,ASRAGTGLQETQY
TRBV3-1,TRBJ2-7,ASSQSHEQY
TRBV2,TRBJ2-1,ASSEVGGARSEQF
TRBV9,TRBJ2-3,ASSVALLGTDTQY
TRBV9,TRBJ1-1,ASSMDRGNTEAF
TRBV20-1,TRBJ1-6,SAVRQGDNSPLH
TRBV19,TRBJ1-1,ASSVTGRGTEAF
TRBV24-1,TRBJ2-3,ATSDLAGGEGDGTQY
TRBV19,TRBJ1-3,ASSIGQTGNTIY
TRBV25-1,TRBJ1-3,ASSEYLLAPPSGNTIY
TRBV29-1,TRBJ2-2,SSSVRNTGELF
TRBV7-2,TRBJ1-2,ASSGGGASYGYT
TRBV12-3/TRBV12-4,TRBJ2-7,ASSPIGKSLTYEQY
TRBV5-1,TRBJ2-1,ASSLSTGGAYEQF
TRBV2,TRBJ1-5,ASSKQGGNQPQH
TRBV5-1,TRBJ1-6,ASRRTVDNSPLH
TRBV5-1,TRBJ2-2,ASSLAGRGGAAGELF
TRBV6-2/TRBV6-3,TRBJ2-7,ASTASGLYEQY